This T cell receptor beta chain emerged from a study of T cell responses to AZD1222 COVID-19 vaccine (dated by TCRdb to the early 2020s). Turning to the overall study: TCR sequencing was performed for fewer than 250 trial participants, of whom some 200 were given two doses of AZD1222 and around 25 were given two doses of MenACWY control vaccine. Trial participants were enrolled by age into subgroups of 18-55, 56-69 and 70-plus years, and 148, 28 and 57 TCR-sequenced participants, respectively, were included in these subgroups. Summary of the overall study and its limitations: No day 14 peak-response samples were available, so repertoires were characterized only after the peak T cell response. After two AZD1222 doses, spike-specific TCR breadth and depth were significantly higher than at day 0 and than in MenACWY recipients. Vaccine-associated CD4 TCRs spanned the whole spike protein, with dominant responses in regions 160-218 and 743-854. Nearly half of unique spike-specific TCRs reportedly recognized epitopes outside regions mutated in the B.1.351 and B.1.1.7 variants. Participants were mostly white British, with more females than males. The authors suggested clonal diversity may have been underestimated. The 56-69-year group was small, and its depth increase did not reach significance, likely because of low power. Only a handful of AZD1222 recipients were SARS-CoV-2 seropositive at baseline, limiting conclusions about previously exposed vaccinees.

The CDR3 regions of human TCRbeta chains were analyzed by immunosequencing. In the source study's methods: Repertoire TCRs were matched against a reference library of SARS-CoV-2-specific TCRs generated with the MIRA antigen-specificity platform. Breadth meant the fraction of unique TCRs that were SARS-CoV-2-associated, whereas depth meant the fraction of total T cells that were SARS-CoV-2-associated. Using the MIRA data, each spike-specific TCR was assigned both to the spike region to which the TCR was reactive and to a CD4 or CD8 class. Log10-transformed breadth and depth values were compared by one-way ANOVA with Sidak's multiple comparisons tests. TCRdb retrieved this table from immuneACCESS and kept in-frame rearrangements only. Not all clones are present; in checked studies, unresolved V genes account for under half, and no reason is known for the remainder. V and J calls plus clone size are reproduced from that table; the DNA served to infer D and trimming. The sample includes more than 150,000 clones, with about 90% observed a single time. The ten largest clones capture 2.5% to 3% of the sample.

This specimen's time point label, interpreted: baseline before first vaccination. This specimen's treatment or condition label, per the study, means: meningococcal conjugate vaccine given as trial control. The vaccinee samples were drawn from two UK trials, COV001 and COV002, one of which was a single-blind randomized controlled phase 2/3 trial testing AZD1222 (ChAdOx1 nCoV-19) in healthy adults. For TCRbeta chain sequencing, PBMC samples from trial participants were taken at day 0 and at day 28 after the second dose. Turning to this clone: This receptor's antigen is unknown. No much larger clonotype is one base removed from it; base qualities were not supplied. Other DNA sequences in the sample encode the same CDR3.

The sequencing used peripheral blood, collected on day 0 of MenACWY control vaccination. The receptor's source is an adult in good health.

The DNA sequence follows: TGCGCCAGCAGCTTGGCGGGGGTTACCGGGGAGCTGTTTTTT. Protein translation: CASSLAGVTGELFF. The chain is made from TRBV5-1 and TRBJ2-2; TRBD2 might be the D gene, on 6 matching bases. Between the V and J ends, shortened by 0 bases and 5 bases respectively, the junction contains 8 bases. The germline V gene yields SGHRS for CDR1 and YFSETQ for CDR2. The CDR3 starts with the cysteine, ends with the phenylalanine, and has 14 residues. The retained sequence is limited to the CDR3, 42 bases, with the frame set at the first base.